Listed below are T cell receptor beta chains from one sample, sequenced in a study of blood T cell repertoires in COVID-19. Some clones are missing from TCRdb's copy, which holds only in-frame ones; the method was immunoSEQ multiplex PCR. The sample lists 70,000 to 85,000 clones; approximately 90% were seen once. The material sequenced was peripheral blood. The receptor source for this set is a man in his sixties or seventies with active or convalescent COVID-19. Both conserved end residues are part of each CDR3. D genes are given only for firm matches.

cdr3_aa: CASNRVLAGDYEQYF
v_call: TRBV5-6
d_call: TRBD2
j_call: TRBJ2-7

cdr3_aa: CASRADRVGTGELFF
v_call: TRBV2
d_call: TRBD1
j_call: TRBJ2-2

cdr3_aa: CASSSIPGTGAYNEQFF
v_call: TRBV7-6
d_call: TRBD1
j_call: TRBJ2-1

cdr3_aa: CATSGSGGVGDTQYF
v_call: TRBV24-1
d_call: TRBD2
j_call: TRBJ2-3

cdr3_aa: CASSLSGNTGELFF
v_call: TRBV18
d_call: .
j_call: TRBJ2-2

cdr3_aa: CASSPGGAKEKLFF
v_call: TRBV5-1
d_call: .
j_call: TRBJ1-4

cdr3_aa: CASSPNRGRGEQYF
v_call: TRBV11-2
d_call: TRBD1
j_call: TRBJ2-7

cdr3_aa: CASSSKSAGGSYEQYF
v_call: TRBV5-1
d_call: .
j_call: TRBJ2-7

cdr3_aa: CASSIRQLATGELFF
v_call: TRBV28
d_call: .
j_call: TRBJ2-2

cdr3_aa: CAWSDGARPQHF
v_call: TRBV30
d_call: .
j_call: TRBJ1-5

cdr3_aa: CASSQLQGSNEKLFF
v_call: TRBV18
d_call: .
j_call: TRBJ1-4

cdr3_aa: CASSLSGGSSYEQYF
v_call: TRBV7-2
d_call: TRBD1
j_call: TRBJ2-7

cdr3_aa: CSVQGAPNEKLFF
v_call: TRBV29-1
d_call: TRBD1
j_call: TRBJ1-4

cdr3_aa: CASSPGLAGYSYNEQFF
v_call: TRBV5-1
d_call: TRBD2
j_call: TRBJ2-1

cdr3_aa: CASSPSGRREQYF
v_call: TRBV6-6
d_call: TRBD2
j_call: TRBJ2-7

cdr3_aa: CASEWTGPNYGYTF
v_call: TRBV5-8
d_call: TRBD1
j_call: TRBJ1-2

cdr3_aa: CASSSGLAGRSYEQYF
v_call: TRBV7-2
d_call: TRBD2
j_call: TRBJ2-7

cdr3_aa: CASSLEGLAGDTQYF
v_call: TRBV7-3
d_call: TRBD2
j_call: TRBJ2-3

cdr3_aa: CASSFWGGNEQFF
v_call: TRBV11-2
d_call: TRBD2
j_call: TRBJ2-1